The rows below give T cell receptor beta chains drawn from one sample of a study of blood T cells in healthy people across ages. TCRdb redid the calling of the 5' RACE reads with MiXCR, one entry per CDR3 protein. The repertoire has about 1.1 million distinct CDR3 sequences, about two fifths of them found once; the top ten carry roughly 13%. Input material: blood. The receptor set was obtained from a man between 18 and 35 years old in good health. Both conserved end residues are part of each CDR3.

CDR3: CASSSSPSGVVHNEQFF
V: TRBV5-1
J: TRBJ2-1

CDR3: CSASTLAGTYEQYF
V: TRBV20-1
J: TRBJ2-7

CDR3: CASSVGLPTYEQYF
V: TRBV9
J: TRBJ2-7

CDR3: CSDIGVSTDTQYF
V: TRBV20-1
J: TRBJ2-3

CDR3: CASSPGYRAPYGYTF
V: TRBV5-6
J: TRBJ1-2

CDR3: CASSHGLNYGYTF
V: TRBV4-2
J: TRBJ1-2

CDR3: CASSTRTSGGSTNTGELFF
V: TRBV6-1
J: TRBJ2-2

CDR3: CASSQDQQRGDYNEQFF
V: TRBV4-3
J: TRBJ2-1

CDR3: CASSFPSSGGRSTDTQYF
V: TRBV7-6
J: TRBJ2-3

CDR3: CASSEWASKSYGYTF
V: TRBV2
J: TRBJ1-2

CDR3: CASSPDQSYEQYF
V: TRBV13
J: TRBJ2-7

CDR3: CASTWGTNQPQHF
V: TRBV12-3/TRBV12-4
J: TRBJ1-5

CDR3: CASSVPVYNEQFF
V: TRBV5-1
J: TRBJ2-1

CDR3: CASSFGGALSWYF
V: TRBV12-3/TRBV12-4
J: TRBJ2-5

CDR3: CASSHPYRGRGTEAFF
V: TRBV7-9
J: TRBJ1-1

CDR3: CASRDGLGGDFADTQYF
V: TRBV4-2
J: TRBJ2-3

CDR3: CASSPRGDGDSYEQYF
V: TRBV9
J: TRBJ2-7

CDR3: CASSLVRSGNQHF
V: TRBV7-2
J: TRBJ1-5

CDR3: CASSRMGATTDTQYF
V: TRBV7-2
J: TRBJ2-3

CDR3: CSASPGRGSDTQYF
V: TRBV20-1
J: TRBJ2-3

CDR3: CASTPRGSGTDTQYF
V: TRBV6-6
J: TRBJ2-3

CDR3: CASSVSSNEQFF
V: TRBV5-1
J: TRBJ2-1

CDR3: CASSRRTGERSKFF
V: TRBV3-1
J: TRBJ2-1

CDR3: CASSQGAYEQFF
V: TRBV12-3/TRBV12-4
J: TRBJ2-1

CDR3: CASSDRANYEQYF
V: TRBV2
J: TRBJ2-7

CDR3: CASSLVSRTEAFF
V: TRBV13
J: TRBJ1-1

CDR3: CASGYSGTGGTDTQYF
V: TRBV12-5
J: TRBJ2-3

CDR3: CASSAWDVGTEAFF
V: TRBV9
J: TRBJ1-1

CDR3: CASSNNIQETQYF
V: TRBV19
J: TRBJ2-5

CDR3: CASSDFGTADEKLFF
V: TRBV6-1
J: TRBJ1-4

CDR3: CASSATGHGAEAFF
V: TRBV12-3/TRBV12-4
J: TRBJ1-1

CDR3: CASSESGRGTDTQYF
V: TRBV25-1
J: TRBJ2-3

CDR3: CASSYRSPGLARNEQFF
V: TRBV6-6
J: TRBJ2-1

CDR3: CSVGDRTYEQYF
V: TRBV29-1
J: TRBJ2-7

CDR3: CASSPTASYGYTF
V: TRBV12-3/TRBV12-4
J: TRBJ1-2

CDR3: CASSYSREFHEQYF
V: TRBV27
J: TRBJ2-7

CDR3: CASSPGVGGTGELFF
V: TRBV4-3
J: TRBJ2-2

CDR3: CVSSLYNEQFF
V: TRBV6-2/TRBV6-3
J: TRBJ2-1

CDR3: CASSWGIESTPLHF
V: TRBV28
J: TRBJ1-6

CDR3: CSASPPDSSSYNEQFF
V: TRBV20-1
J: TRBJ2-1

CDR3: CASSVAGKSGTDTQYF
V: TRBV9
J: TRBJ2-3

CDR3: CASSLLAVRGQGPQHF
V: TRBV27
J: TRBJ1-5

CDR3: CASSLGRAAAMNTEAFF
V: TRBV5-6
J: TRBJ1-1

CDR3: CRPGGGNTEAFF
V: TRBV20-1
J: TRBJ1-1

CDR3: CSAPDRDSSPFF
V: TRBV20-1
J: TRBJ1-1

CDR3: CASSLTGSGDTQYF
V: TRBV12-3/TRBV12-4
J: TRBJ2-3

CDR3: CASSFRIESTDTQYF
V: TRBV12-3/TRBV12-4
J: TRBJ2-3

CDR3: CTSSFATGVGTEAFF
V: TRBV5-1
J: TRBJ1-1

CDR3: CASMAGGMNTEAFF
V: TRBV28
J: TRBJ1-1

CDR3: CASSDRLLVPNEQFF
V: TRBV25-1
J: TRBJ2-1

CDR3: CASSGGEGSEAFF
V: TRBV5-1
J: TRBJ1-1

CDR3: CASRGGGREAFF
V: TRBV25-1
J: TRBJ1-1

CDR3: CASSLSQGEEKLFF
V: TRBV7-8
J: TRBJ1-4

CDR3: CSASTVVNSPLHF
V: TRBV20-1
J: TRBJ1-6

CDR3: CATSDLIGSEQFF
V: TRBV24-1
J: TRBJ2-1

CDR3: CASSLLSLMNTEAFF
V: TRBV5-6
J: TRBJ1-1

CDR3: CASSAPNVGPQHF
V: TRBV2
J: TRBJ1-5

CDR3: CASSQDMVWRNTEAFF
V: TRBV4-2
J: TRBJ1-1

CDR3: CSAPSPNYGYTF
V: TRBV29-1
J: TRBJ1-2